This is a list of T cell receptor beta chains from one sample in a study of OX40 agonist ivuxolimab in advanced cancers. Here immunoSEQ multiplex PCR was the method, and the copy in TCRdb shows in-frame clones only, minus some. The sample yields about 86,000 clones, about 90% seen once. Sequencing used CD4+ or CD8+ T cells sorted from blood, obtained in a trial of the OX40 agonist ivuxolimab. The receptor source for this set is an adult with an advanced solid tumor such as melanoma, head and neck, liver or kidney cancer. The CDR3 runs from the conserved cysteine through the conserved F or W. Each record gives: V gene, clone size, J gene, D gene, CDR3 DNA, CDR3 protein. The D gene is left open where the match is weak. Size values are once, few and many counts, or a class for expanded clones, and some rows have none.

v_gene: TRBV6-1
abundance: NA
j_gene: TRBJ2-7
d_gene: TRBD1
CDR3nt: TGTGCCAGCAGAGAACCGACAGGGGGTCCCTCCTACGAGCAGTACTTC
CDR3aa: CASREPTGGPSYEQYF

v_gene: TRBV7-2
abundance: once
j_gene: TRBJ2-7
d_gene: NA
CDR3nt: TGTGCCAGCAGCTCCGACCTGGCTTACGAGCAGTACTTC
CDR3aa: CASSSDLAYEQYF

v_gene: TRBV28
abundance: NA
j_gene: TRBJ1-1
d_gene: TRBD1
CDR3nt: TGTGCCAGCAGTCCCGGGACAGGGGGTTTCACTGAAGCTTTCTTT
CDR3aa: CASSPGTGGFTEAFF

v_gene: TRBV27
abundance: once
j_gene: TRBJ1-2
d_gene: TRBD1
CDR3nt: TGTGCCAGCAGTTTACACCACAAGGGGGCTAAGGGCTATGGCTACACCTTC
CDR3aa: CASSLHHKGAKGYGYTF

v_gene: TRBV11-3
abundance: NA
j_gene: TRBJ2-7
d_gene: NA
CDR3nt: TGTGCCAGCAGCTCCTATAACTCCTACGAGCAGTACTTC
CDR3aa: CASSSYNSYEQYF

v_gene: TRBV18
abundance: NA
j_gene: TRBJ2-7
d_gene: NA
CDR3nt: TGTGCCAGCTCAACGACAGGGCGGGATTACGAGCAGTACTTC
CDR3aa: CASSTTGRDYEQYF

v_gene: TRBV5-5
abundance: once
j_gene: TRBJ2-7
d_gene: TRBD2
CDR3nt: TGTGCCAGCAGCTTTGAGGACCGACTAGCGGGAGCCTACGAGCAGTACTTC
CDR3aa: CASSFEDRLAGAYEQYF

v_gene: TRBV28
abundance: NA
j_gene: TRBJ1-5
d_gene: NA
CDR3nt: TGTGCCAGCAGTTTACTTGCCAAGTTAGATCAGCCCCAGCATTTT
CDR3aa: CASSLLAKLDQPQHF

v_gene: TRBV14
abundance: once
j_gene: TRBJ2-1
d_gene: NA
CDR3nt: TGTGCCAGCAGCTACAATACCTTCTCCTACAATGAGCAGTTCTTC
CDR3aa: CASSYNTFSYNEQFF

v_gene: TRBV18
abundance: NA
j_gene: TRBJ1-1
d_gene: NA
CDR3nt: TGTGCCAGCTCACGGGGAATTAGGAACACTGAAGCTTTCTTT
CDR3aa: CASSRGIRNTEAFF

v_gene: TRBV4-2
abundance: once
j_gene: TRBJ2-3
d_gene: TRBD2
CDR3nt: TGTGCCAGCAGCCAGGGGGGACTAGCGGTCACAGATACGCAGTATTTT
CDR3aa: CASSQGGLAVTDTQYF

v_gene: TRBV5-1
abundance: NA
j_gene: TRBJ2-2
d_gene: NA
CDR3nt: TGCGCCAGCAGCTTTAGCGGGAACACCGGGGAGCTGTTTTTT
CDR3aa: CASSFSGNTGELFF

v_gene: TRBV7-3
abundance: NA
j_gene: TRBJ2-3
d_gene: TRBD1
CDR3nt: TGTGCCAGCAGCTTAACAGGGACAGGCACAGATACGCAGTATTTT
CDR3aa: CASSLTGTGTDTQYF

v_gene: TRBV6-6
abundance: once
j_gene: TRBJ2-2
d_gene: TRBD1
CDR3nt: TGTGCCAGCAGCTCGACAGGGGTGGAGACCGGGGAGCTGTTTTTT
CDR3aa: CASSSTGVETGELFF

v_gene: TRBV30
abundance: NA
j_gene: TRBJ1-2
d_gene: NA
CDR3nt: TGTGCCTGGAGTGTGACTACTAACTATGGCTACACCTTC
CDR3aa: CAWSVTTNYGYTF

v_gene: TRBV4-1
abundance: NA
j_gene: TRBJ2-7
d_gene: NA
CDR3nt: TGCGCCAGCAGCCAAGACCCTCAGGGGTCCTACGAGCAGTACTTC
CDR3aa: CASSQDPQGSYEQYF

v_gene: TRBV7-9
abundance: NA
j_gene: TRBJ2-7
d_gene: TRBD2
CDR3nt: TGTGCCAGCAGCACCCGGGCTCGGGAGGGGACCTACGAGCAGTACTTC
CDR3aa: CASSTRAREGTYEQYF

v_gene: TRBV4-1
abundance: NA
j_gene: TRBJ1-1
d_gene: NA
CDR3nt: TGCGCCAGCAGCCAAGATCTCAGCATCGGGACTGAAGCTTTCTTT
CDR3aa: CASSQDLSIGTEAFF

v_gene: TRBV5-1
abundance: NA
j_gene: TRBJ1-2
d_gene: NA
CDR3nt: TGCGCCAGCAGCTTGGGCCAGGGAGTGATCGGCTACACCTTC
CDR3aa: CASSLGQGVIGYTF

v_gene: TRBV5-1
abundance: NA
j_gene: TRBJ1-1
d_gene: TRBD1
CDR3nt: TGCGCCAGCAGCCCGGACAGGGGCTACACTGAAGCTTTCTTT
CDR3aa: CASSPDRGYTEAFF

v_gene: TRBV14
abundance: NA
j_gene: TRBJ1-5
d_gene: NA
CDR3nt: TGTGCCAGCAGCCAAGAATCGGGGGAATTCAATCAGCCCCAGCATTTT
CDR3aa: CASSQESGEFNQPQHF

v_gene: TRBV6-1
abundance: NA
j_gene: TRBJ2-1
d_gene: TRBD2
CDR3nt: TGTGCCAGCAGTGAAGCTCCGTTAGCGGGGAATGAGCAGTTCTTC
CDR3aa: CASSEAPLAGNEQFF

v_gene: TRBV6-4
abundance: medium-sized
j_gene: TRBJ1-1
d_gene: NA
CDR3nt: TGTGCCAGCAGTGTGAGCATGGAGAACACTGAAGCTTTCTTT
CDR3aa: CASSVSMENTEAFF

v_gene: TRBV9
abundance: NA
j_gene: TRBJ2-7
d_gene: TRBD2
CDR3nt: TGTGCCAGCAGCCCGGGACTAGCGCAACTATCCTACGAGCAGTACTTC
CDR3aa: CASSPGLAQLSYEQYF

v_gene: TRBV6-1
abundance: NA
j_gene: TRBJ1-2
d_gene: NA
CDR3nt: TGTGCCAGCACGGCAACTCACTATGGCTACACCTTC
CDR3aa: CASTATHYGYTF

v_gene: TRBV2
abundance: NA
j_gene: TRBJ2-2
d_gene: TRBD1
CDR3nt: TGTGCCAGCAGTGTAGGAGGACAGGGTATCGGGGAGCTGTTTTTT
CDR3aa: CASSVGGQGIGELFF